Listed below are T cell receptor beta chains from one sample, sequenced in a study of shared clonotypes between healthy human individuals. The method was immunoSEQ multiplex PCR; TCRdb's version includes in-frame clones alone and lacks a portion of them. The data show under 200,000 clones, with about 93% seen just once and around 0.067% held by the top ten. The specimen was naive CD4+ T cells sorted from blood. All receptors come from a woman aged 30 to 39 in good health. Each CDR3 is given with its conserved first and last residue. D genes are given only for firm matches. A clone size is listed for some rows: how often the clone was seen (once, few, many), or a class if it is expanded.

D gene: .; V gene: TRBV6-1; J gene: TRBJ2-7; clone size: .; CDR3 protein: CASSEAGIQFEQYF; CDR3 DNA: TGTGCCAGCAGTGAAGCGGGGATACAGTTCGAGCAGTACTTC
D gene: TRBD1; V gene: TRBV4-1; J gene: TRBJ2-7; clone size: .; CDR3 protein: CASSQGSGTGVSYEQYF; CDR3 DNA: TGCGCCAGCAGCCAAGGGTCCGGGACAGGGGTCTCCTACGAGCAGTACTTC
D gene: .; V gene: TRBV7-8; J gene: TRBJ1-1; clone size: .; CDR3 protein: CASSRQSDTEAFF; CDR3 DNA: TGTGCCAGCAGCCGACAGAGCGACACTGAAGCTTTCTTT
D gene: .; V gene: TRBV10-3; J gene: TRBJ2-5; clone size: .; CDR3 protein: CASATAEETQYF; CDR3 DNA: TGTGCCTCCGCCACAGCTGAAGAGACCCAGTACTTC
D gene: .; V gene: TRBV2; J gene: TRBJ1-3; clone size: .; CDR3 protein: CASGEGGLSGNTIYF; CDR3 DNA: TGTGCCAGCGGGGAAGGGGGGCTCTCTGGAAACACCATATATTTT
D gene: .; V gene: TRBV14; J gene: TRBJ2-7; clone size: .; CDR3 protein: CASSQDRRGDEQYF; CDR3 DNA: TGTGCCAGCAGCCAAGATAGGAGGGGCGACGAGCAGTACTTC
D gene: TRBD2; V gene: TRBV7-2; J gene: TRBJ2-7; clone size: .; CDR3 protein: CASRTTSGTYEQYF; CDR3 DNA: TGTGCCAGCAGAACGACTAGCGGCACCTACGAGCAGTACTTC
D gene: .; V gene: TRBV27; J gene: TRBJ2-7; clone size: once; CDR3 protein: CASSLSYLPYEQYF; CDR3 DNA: TGTGCCAGCAGTTTATCGTACCTGCCCTACGAGCAGTACTTC
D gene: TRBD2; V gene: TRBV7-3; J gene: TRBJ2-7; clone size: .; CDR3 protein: CASSLYSGSPYEQYF; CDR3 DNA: TGTGCCAGCAGCTTATATAGCGGGAGCCCCTACGAGCAGTACTTC
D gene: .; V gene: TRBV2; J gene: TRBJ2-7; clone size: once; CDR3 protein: CANSMDRDYSYEQYF; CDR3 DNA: TGTGCCAACAGTATGGACAGGGACTACTCCTACGAGCAGTACTTC
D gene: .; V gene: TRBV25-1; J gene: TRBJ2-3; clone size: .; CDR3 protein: CASSESSSFSPDTQYF; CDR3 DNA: TGTGCCAGCAGTGAATCATCTAGTTTTAGCCCAGATACGCAGTATTTT
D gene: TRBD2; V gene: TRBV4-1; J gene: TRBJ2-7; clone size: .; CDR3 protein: CASSQDLSGNPYEQYF; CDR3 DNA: TGCGCCAGCAGCCAAGATCTGAGCGGGAATCCCTACGAGCAGTACTTC
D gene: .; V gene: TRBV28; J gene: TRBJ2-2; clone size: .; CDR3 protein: CASRNRENTGELFF; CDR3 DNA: TGTGCCAGCAGGAACCGGGAGAACACCGGGGAGCTGTTTTTT
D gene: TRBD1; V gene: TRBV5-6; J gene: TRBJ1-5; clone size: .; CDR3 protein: CASSTTGETSNQPQHF; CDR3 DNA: TGTGCCAGCAGCACAACAGGGGAAACAAGCAATCAGCCCCAGCATTTT
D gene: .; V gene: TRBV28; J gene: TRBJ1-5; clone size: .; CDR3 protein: CASSLEGLLGNQPQHF; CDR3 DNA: TGTGCCAGCAGTTTAGAGGGACTCTTGGGCAATCAGCCCCAGCATTTT
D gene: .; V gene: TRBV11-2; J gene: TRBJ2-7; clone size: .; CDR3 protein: CASSLGVSYEQYF; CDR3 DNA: TGTGCCAGCAGCTTAGGGGTTTCTTACGAGCAGTACTTC
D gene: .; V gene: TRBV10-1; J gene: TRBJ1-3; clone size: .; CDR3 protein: CATSRGRAGNTIYF; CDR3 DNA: TGCGCCACCTCTCGCGGAAGGGCTGGAAACACCATATATTTT
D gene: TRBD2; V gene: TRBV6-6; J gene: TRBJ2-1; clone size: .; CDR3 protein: CASSYSAGTSGNEQFF; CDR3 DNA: TGTGCCAGCAGTTACTCTGCCGGGACTAGCGGCAATGAGCAGTTCTTC
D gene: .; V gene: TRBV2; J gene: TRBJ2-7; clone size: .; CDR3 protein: CASRPDRSSYEQYF; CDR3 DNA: TGTGCCAGCAGACCCGACCGAAGCTCCTACGAGCAGTACTTC
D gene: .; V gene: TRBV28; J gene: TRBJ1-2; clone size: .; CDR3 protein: CASSLRSGYTF; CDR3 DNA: TGTGCCAGCAGTTTGAGGTCCGGCTACACCTTC
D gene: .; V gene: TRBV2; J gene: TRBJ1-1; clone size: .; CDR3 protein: CASRALNTEAFF; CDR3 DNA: TGTGCCAGCAGGGCTCTGAACACTGAAGCTTTCTTT
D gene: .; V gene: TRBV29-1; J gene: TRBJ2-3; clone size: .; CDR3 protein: CSAGGSRADTQYF; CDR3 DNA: TGCAGCGCCGGGGGAAGTCGGGCAGATACGCAGTATTTT
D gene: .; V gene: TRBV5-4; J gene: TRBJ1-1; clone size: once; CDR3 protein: CASSFKGENTEAFF; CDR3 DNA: TGTGCCAGCAGCTTCAAGGGGGAGAACACTGAAGCTTTCTTT
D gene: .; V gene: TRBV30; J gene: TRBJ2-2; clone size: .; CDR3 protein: CAWSVPWGSNTGELFF; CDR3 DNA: TGTGCCTGGAGTGTTCCATGGGGGTCGAACACCGGGGAGCTGTTTTTT